This TCR beta chain was captured in a study of blood T cell repertoires in COVID-19. At the level of the study: Whether acute or convalescent, the COVID-19 samples came from the United States, Italy and Spain. The analysed material was cDNA or gDNA that came from T cells, B-cell-depleted T cells, or PBMCs.

As handled by the study authors: Estimates of nucleated cell counts were drawn from the amplification of reference gene primers. Assay: immunoSEQ multiplex PCR; the TCRdb copy retains only in-frame clones and omits some. V and J calls and clone size are given by that table; D and trimming were obtained from the DNA. The table lists around 110,000 clones, roughly 85% of them singletons, with 3.5% to 5% in the top ten. The germline CDR1 and CDR2 sequences are SNHLY and FYNNEI. The CDR3 has 13 amino acids. The V and J ends lost 8 bases and 4 bases respectively, with 14 bases between them. Sequenced material: peripheral blood. This clonotype was sampled from a man in his forties or fifties with acute or convalescent COVID-19. The rearrangement uses TRBV2 and TRBJ2-5; D is possibly TRBD1 (5 bases). The CDR3 sequence is CASCQTVTETQYF. Written as DNA, the CDR3 is TGTGCCAGCTGCCAGACAGTCACAGAGACCCAGTACTTC.